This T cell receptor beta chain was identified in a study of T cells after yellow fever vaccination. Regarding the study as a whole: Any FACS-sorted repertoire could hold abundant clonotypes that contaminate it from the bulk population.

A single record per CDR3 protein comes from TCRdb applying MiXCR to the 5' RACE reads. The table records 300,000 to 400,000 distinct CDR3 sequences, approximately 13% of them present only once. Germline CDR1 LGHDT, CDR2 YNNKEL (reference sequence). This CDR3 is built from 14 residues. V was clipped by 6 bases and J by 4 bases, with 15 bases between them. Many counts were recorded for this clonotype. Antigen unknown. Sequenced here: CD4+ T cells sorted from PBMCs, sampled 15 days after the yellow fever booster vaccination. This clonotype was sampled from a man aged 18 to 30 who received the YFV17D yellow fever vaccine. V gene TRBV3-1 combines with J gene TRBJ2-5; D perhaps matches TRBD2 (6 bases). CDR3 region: CASSPGEGLETQYF. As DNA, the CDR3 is TGTGCCAGCAGTCCGGGAGAAGGGTTAGAGACCCAGTACTTC.